These 13 T cell receptor beta chains were sequenced from one sample in a study of cytomegalovirus exposure and HLA in healthy donors. The study ran its PCR with 60 Vbeta and 13 Jbeta primers. The table came from immunoSEQ multiplex PCR; TCRdb's copy has only in-frame clones and leaves some out. This sample's table reports about 120,000 clones. Material for sequencing was PBMCs. The source of these receptors is a man aged 25 to 40 in good health and CMV-seronegative.

The CDR3 bases are TGTGCCAGCAGCCAGAACAGGGGTGAAAAACTGTTTTTT. Translating gives CASSQNRGEKLFF. The rearrangement joins TRBV7-2 to TRBJ1-4; 7 bases are a match to TRBD1. V gave up 5 bases and J gave up 7 bases; unmatched junction bases: 4. Germline V gene data show CDR1 as SGHTA and CDR2 as FQGNSA. There are 13 residues in the CDR3. The full variable domain, in which reference TRBV7-2 and TRBJ1-4 provide the parts outside the CDR3, is GAGVSQSPSNKVTEKGKDVELRCDPISGHTALYWYRQSLGQGLEFLIYFQGNSAPDKSGLPSDRFSAERTGGSVSTLTIQRTQQEDSAVYLCASSQNRGEKLFFGSGTQLSVL.

Remarks on this clone: A read error may account for a junction end that differs from germline. J is TRBJ1-6 and V is TRBV6-1, with 9 bases aligning to TRBD1. Germline CDR1 reads MNHNS; CDR2 reads SASEGT. The CDR3 contains 20 residues. The CDR3, as DNA: TGTGCCAGCAGGGAAGGACAGGGGTCCTACACGAGCTCCTATAATTCACCCCTCCACTTT. This gives the protein CASREGQGSYTSSYNSPLHF.

The chain carries TRBV10-3 and TRBJ2-3; 12 bases map to TRBD2. V was pared by 10 bases and J by 1 base, with 9 bases of the junction left unmatched. The CDR3 has 16 residues. CDR1 and CDR2 (germline): ENHRY, SYGVKD. CDR3 residues: CATSPSGGVRTDTQYF. The CDR3 DNA is TGTGCCACCAGCCCTAGCGGGGGGGTTCGCACAGATACGCAGTATTTT.

The chain links TRBV2 to TRBJ2-4; 11 positions match TRBD2. Trimming cost V 8 bases and J 1 base; bases outside gene matches: 13. This CDR3 has 18 amino acids. Looked up from germline, CDR1 is SNHLY and CDR2 is FYNNEI. CDR3 protein: CASSREGASGGAKNIQYF. The CDR3 region has the DNA TGTGCCAGCTCCCGCGAGGGGGCTAGCGGGGGGGCCAAAAACATTCAGTACTTC.

The chain links TRBV29-1 to TRBJ1-4; TRBD1 matches at 9 bases. The germline gives CDR1 SQVTM, CDR2 ANQGSEA. V was pared by 6 bases and J by 4 bases, with 6 bases of the junction left unmatched. CDR3 length: 14 amino acids. The chain's CDR3 is CSVRTGAFNEKLFF. For the CDR3, the DNA is TGCAGCGTAAGGACAGGGGCCTTTAATGAAAAACTGTTTTTT.

The chain employs TRBV13 and TRBJ1-5, with 12 bases identical to TRBD1. CDR3 length: 15 amino acids. Trimming took 4 bases from V and 9 from J; bases not matched to a gene: 7. CDR1 is PRHDT, CDR2 FYEKMQ, per germline (reference sequence). The CDR3 reads CASSSGQGAPGPQHF. In DNA, the CDR3 is TGTGCCAGCAGCTCGGGACAGGGGGCTCCCGGGCCCCAGCATTTT.

This chain joins TRBV5-1 and TRBJ2-1; D is perhaps TRBD2 (5 bases). The CDR3 is made up of 15 amino acids. The V end lost 4 bases, the J end lost 7 bases, and 18 bases lay between the germline ends. The V gene's germline CDR1 is SGHRS and CDR2 YFSETQ. This chain's CDR3 is CASSKDSQVGNEQFF. CDR3 nucleotide sequence: TGCGCCAGCAGCAAGGACTCCCAAGTGGGGAATGAGCAGTTCTTC.

The rearrangement links TRBV2 to TRBJ2-1; 12 nucleotides agree with TRBD2. After removal of 4 bases from V and 7 bases from J, the junction contained 8 bases not matched to a gene. The CDR3 extends over 16 amino acids. Germline V gives CDR1 SNHLY, CDR2 FYNNEI. The DNA of the CDR3 is TGTGCCAGCAGTGTGATGGCTAGCGGGGGGGCGAATGAGCAGTTCTTC. This codes for CASSVMASGGANEQFF.

The chain's CDR3 is CASSLDGLYGYTF. CDR3 in DNA: TGTGCCAGCAGCTTAGACGGACTTTATGGCTACACCTTC. The chain employs TRBV11-3 and TRBJ1-2; D unclear. V was clipped by 0 bases and J by 5 bases, with 7 bases between them. The CDR3 covers 13 residues. Per the germline V gene, CDR1 is SGHNT and CDR2 is YENEEA.

The rearrangement joins TRBV5-6 to TRBJ1-1; 8 bases line up with TRBD1. CDR1 is SGHDT and CDR2 is YYEEEE in the germline V gene. This CDR3 contains 17 residues. The J segment lost 1 base and the V segment lost 7 bases, leaving 15 bases of the junction unmatched. The CDR3 here is CASGFDRGVAKNTEAFF. Written as DNA, the CDR3 is TGTGCCAGCGGATTTGACAGGGGTGTTGCTAAGAACACTGAAGCTTTCTTT.

This chain links TRBV6-6 with TRBJ2-6; maybe TRBD1 (5 bases). The CDR3 consists of 15 residues. Deletions cut 6 bases from V and 0 bases from J, with 9 bases between. The germline V gene has CDR1 MNHNY and CDR2 SVGAGI (reference sequence). DNA of the CDR3: TGTGCCAGCAGCCAAACAGGCTCTGGGGCCAACGTCCTGACTTTC. It yields the protein CASSQTGSGANVLTF.

The chain uses TRBV7-6 and TRBJ2-2; the match to TRBD1 covers 8 bases. The CDR3 length is 17 residues. Per the germline V gene, CDR1 is SGHVS and CDR2 is FNYEAQ. The V segment lost 4 bases and the J segment 5 bases; nucleotides outside the gene matches: 12. In DNA, the CDR3 is TGTGCCAGCAGCTCCCCTGCACAGGGGGTGATTACCGGGGAGCTGTTTTTT. Amino acids: CASSSPAQGVITGELFF.

The chain couples TRBV6-5 to TRBJ2-5, with a weak D call TRBD1 (5 bases). The DNA end is more similar to TRBJ2-7, so the J call may be wrong. Germline V gene lookup returns CDR1 MNHEY and CDR2 SVGAGI. This CDR3 has 12 residues. The CDR3 DNA sequence: TGTGCCAGCAGTGAAAGGGGTGTCGAGCAGTACTTC. Residues: CASSERGVEQYF.